Below, 25 T cell receptor beta chains from the same sample are listed, as sequenced in a study of blood T cells in healthy people across ages. With a J-beta primer mix and a sample-barcoded 5' primer, a second PCR ran about 7 to 12 cycles. TCRdb itself ran the 5' RACE reads through MiXCR, one entry per CDR3 protein. Seen here are just over 800,000 distinct CDR3 sequences, about 59% observed once, and the top ten hold approximately 30%. Sequenced material: blood. Source of these receptors: a man aged 25 to 40 in good health.

This rearrangement joins TRBV28 to TRBJ2-7; 8 bases fit TRBD1. The germline gives CDR1 MDHEN, CDR2 SYDVKM. V gave up 4 bases and J gave up 2 bases; unmatched junction bases: 4. There are 14 residues in the CDR3. The CDR3 sequence is CASSSDRGPYEQYF. CDR3 bases: TGTGCCAGCAGTTCAGACAGGGGTCCCTACGAGCAGTACTTC.

This clonotype was seen just once. The J gene is TRBJ2-4, the V gene TRBV28; D remains ambiguous. The CDR3 has 14 residues. The germline CDR1 and CDR2 sequences are MDHEN and SYDVKM. V was cut by 10 bases and J by 13 bases, with 26 bases left in between. The CDR3 bases are TGTGCCACCCTCCGGGCCTACGCCTTAGGGTCCCAGTACTTC. Translated: CATLRAYALGSQYF.

This clonotype has only one observation. V usage is TRBV6-5 and J usage is TRBJ1-5; D remains ambiguous. From germline, CDR1 is MNHEY and CDR2 SVGAGI. This CDR3 contains 15 residues. Deletions cut 5 bases from V and 3 bases from J, with 14 bases between. The DNA of the CDR3 is TGTGCCAGCAGTCGAGTCGGTGAGATCAATCAGCCCCAGCATTTT. Amino acid sequence: CASSRVGEINQPQHF.

V usage is TRBV11-2 and J usage is TRBJ2-3, with D possibly being TRBD1 (5 bases). There are 16 residues in the CDR3. Germline CDR1 SGHAT, CDR2 FQNNGV. V gave up 1 base and J gave up 5 bases, with 16 bases separating them. CDR3 in amino acids: CASSLGQPSLGDTQYF. The DNA of the CDR3 is TGTGCCAGCAGCTTAGGACAGCCGTCTCTTGGAGATACGCAGTATTTT.

This clonotype was counted once. The chain carries TRBV4-3 and TRBJ1-2; weak D call: TRBD1 (5 bases). The CDR3 runs to 16 residues. CDR1 and CDR2 (germline): LGHNA, YSLEER. Trimming took off 3 bases at V and 0 bases at J, with 14 bases between the two ends. The DNA of the CDR3 is TGCGCCAGCAGCCAGGGGCCCCGGGAAGCTAACTATGGCTACACCTTC. Translation gives CASSQGPREANYGYTF.

This clonotype came up a few times. The V call is TRBV27, the J call TRBJ2-5; 7 positions agree with TRBD2. Germline assignment: CDR1 MNHEY and CDR2 SMNVEV (reference sequence). This CDR3 spans 14 amino acids. V was pared by 6 bases and J by 2 bases, with 6 bases of the junction left unmatched. The CDR3 bases are TGTGCCAGCAGGAGGCGGGGGTCTCAAGAGACCCAGTACTTC. Amino acid sequence: CASRRRGSQETQYF.

This clonotype was counted a few times. The chain carries TRBV6-6 and TRBJ2-3, with TRBD1 matching over 9 bases. The CDR3 contains 16 residues. Per germline, CDR1 MNHNY and CDR2 SVGAGI (reference sequence). After removal of 7 bases from V and 2 bases from J, the junction contained 10 bases not matched to a gene. CDR3 nucleotide sequence: TGTGCCAGCACCATCCCCGGGACAGGGCTCACAGATACGCAGTATTTT. It specifies CASTIPGTGLTDTQYF.

This chain's CDR3 is CASSQAPGGEQYF. CDR3 nucleotides: TGCGCCAGCAGCCAAGCCCCCGGGGGCGAGCAGTACTTC. The V and J genes are TRBV4-3 and TRBJ2-7, with TRBD2 as a possible D gene (6 bases). This CDR3 is built from 13 residues. Germline V gene sequence: CDR1 LGHNA, CDR2 YSLEER. V was clipped by 1 base and J by 6 bases, with 10 bases between them.

The rearrangement uses TRBV14 and TRBJ2-7, with a weak D call TRBD2 (5 bases). Trimming left V 1 base short and J 2 bases short, with 15 bases between. This CDR3 is built from 16 residues. CDR1 and CDR2 (germline): SGHDN, FVKESK. This chain's CDR3 is CASSQGSTTLPYEQYF. The CDR3 DNA is TGTGCCAGCAGCCAAGGGTCGACTACCCTTCCCTACGAGCAGTACTTC.

This clonotype occurred a few times. J is TRBJ1-5 and V is TRBV6-6; maybe TRBD1 (5 bases). Germline assignment: CDR1 MNHNY and CDR2 SVGAGI (reference sequence). The length of the CDR3 is 15 residues. Trimming stripped 4 bases from V and 6 bases from J, with 16 bases between. In nucleotides, the CDR3 is TGTGCCAGCAGTTCTGGGGGGGAAAGACGTCAGCCCCAGCATTTT. It specifies CASSSGGERRQPQHF.

The CDR3 protein is CSAGGRVVDTQYF. CDR3 sequence (DNA): TGCAGCGCAGGGGGCAGGGTTGTCGATACGCAGTATTTT. The chain uses TRBV29-1 and TRBJ2-3; 8 nucleotides match TRBD1. CDR3 length: 13 residues. In germline, CDR1 is SQVTM, CDR2 ANQGSEA. Losses at the gene ends were 7 bases for V and 6 bases for J; bases not matched to a gene: 9.

This chain connects TRBV9 to TRBJ2-7; 9 bases align to TRBD1. The CDR3 runs 15 residues. With V trimmed by 3 bases and J by 4 bases, 8 bases remained unmatched. The germline V gene encodes CDR1 SGDLS and CDR2 YYNGEE. The CDR3: CASSAPGQGWYEQYF. DNA for the CDR3: TGTGCCAGCAGCGCCCCGGGACAGGGTTGGTACGAGCAGTACTTC.

This clonotype was seen once. This chain uses TRBV5-6 with TRBJ2-3, with 10 bases aligning to TRBD2. The V gene end was trimmed by 1 base and the J gene end by 2 bases; junction bases not matched to a gene: 7. There are 17 residues in the CDR3. Germline loops: CDR1 SGHDT, CDR2 YYEEEE. This CDR3 reads CASSLMASGGFTDTQYF. In nucleotides, the CDR3 is TGTGCCAGCAGCTTGATGGCTAGCGGGGGATTCACAGATACGCAGTATTTT. The entire variable domain, with the rest obtained from reference TRBV5-6 and TRBJ2-3, is as follows: DAGVTQSPTHLIKTRGQQVTLRCSPKSGHDTVSWYQQALGQGPQFIFQYYEEEERQRGNFPDRFSGHQFPNYSSELNVNALLLGDSALYLCASSLMASGGFTDTQYFGPGTRLTVL.

This chain uses TRBV29-1 with TRBJ1-3, with TRBD1 as a possible D gene (6 bases). CDR3 length: 14 residues. The germline gives CDR1 SQVTM, CDR2 ANQGSEA. The V end lost 7 bases, the J end lost 4 bases, and 17 bases lay between the germline ends. The CDR3 nucleotides are TGCAGCGGGACAGAGACGGCGGGGGGAAACACCATATATTTT. Amino acid sequence: CSGTETAGGNTIYF.

This clonotype has a handful of counts. The rearrangement joins TRBV14 to TRBJ1-6; D remains ambiguous. CDR1 and CDR2 from the germline V gene are SGHDN and FVKESK. Deletions cut 3 bases from V and 0 bases from J, with 9 bases between. This CDR3 region has 16 residues. In nucleotides, the CDR3 is TGTGCCAGCAGCCAGGCCCGGAACTCCTATAATTCACCCCTCCACTTT. Protein: CASSQARNSYNSPLHF.

The chain has TRBV5-1 and TRBJ1-1; D is unresolved. Trimming left V 0 bases short and J 3 bases short, with 12 bases between. The CDR3 contains 15 residues. Looked up from germline, CDR1 is SGHRS and CDR2 is YFSETQ. CDR3 sequence: CASSLVIHADTEAFF. CDR3 coding DNA: TGCGCCAGCAGCTTGGTTATTCACGCGGACACTGAAGCTTTCTTT.

The chain has TRBV7-6 and TRBJ2-5, with D tentatively TRBD2 (6 bases). In germline, CDR1 is SGHVS, CDR2 FNYEAQ. The CDR3 spans 13 residues. V lost 0 bases to trimming and J lost 11 bases, with 13 bases between them. DNA of the CDR3: TGTGCCAGCAGCTTAGCCCCCCCGGGGGAGCAGTACTTC. It is translated as CASSLAPPGEQYF.

This clonotype was detected only a few times. The chain employs TRBV28 and TRBJ2-7; 11 nucleotides match TRBD2. J was trimmed by 3 bases and V by 4 bases; bases with no gene match: 5. CDR3 length: 15 amino acids. Germline V gene sequence: CDR1 MDHEN, CDR2 SYDVKM. The CDR3 is CASSSLAGGVYEQYF. The CDR3, as DNA: TGTGCCAGCAGTTCCCTAGCGGGGGGCGTCTACGAGCAGTACTTC.

The chain is built from TRBV14 and TRBJ2-2; D remains ambiguous. Germline CDR1 is SGHDN and CDR2 is FVKESK. The CDR3 spans 15 residues. V shed 3 bases and J shed 3 bases, with 11 bases lying between them. The CDR3 DNA reads as TGTGCCAGCAGCCAGGGTCCGTGGGACACCGGGGAGCTGTTTTTT. Residues: CASSQGPWDTGELFF.

V is TRBV7-2 and J is TRBJ2-7; TRBD1 agrees at 7 bases. Germline V gene lookup returns CDR1 SGHTA and CDR2 FQGNSA. The CDR3 has 15 residues. After removal of 6 bases from V and 2 bases from J, the junction contained 10 bases not matched to a gene. The CDR3 region is CASSPSGTEAYEQYF. As DNA, the CDR3 is TGTGCCAGCAGTCCCTCCGGGACAGAAGCCTACGAGCAGTACTTC.

This clonotype was detected a few times. This chain joins TRBV5-5 and TRBJ1-2; no firm D call. V was trimmed by 1 base and J by 8 bases, leaving 12 bases between them. The CDR3 is 13 residues long. Germline V CDR1 and CDR2: SGHKS, YYEKEE (reference sequence). CDR3 nucleotide sequence: TGTGCCAGCAGCTTGTCACGGCCTGAGGGCTACACCTTC. Residues: CASSLSRPEGYTF. The whole variable domain, filled in from reference TRBV5-5 and TRBJ1-2, reads DAGVTQSPTHLIKTRGQQVTLRCSPISGHKSVSWYQQVLGQGPQFIFQYYEKEERGRGNFPDRFSARQFPNYSSELNVNALLLGDSALYLCASSLSRPEGYTFGSGTRLTVV.

Here the CDR3 reads CASSYVRGETQYF. The CDR3 nucleotides read TGTGCCAGCAGTTACGTCAGGGGTGAGACCCAGTACTTC. The chain uses TRBV6-5 and TRBJ2-5, with D tentatively TRBD1 (6 bases). This CDR3 spans 13 amino acids. Germline V CDR1 and CDR2: MNHEY, SVGAGI. V was cut by 2 bases and J by 5 bases, with 9 bases left in between.

The chain is built from TRBV7-9 and TRBJ2-3; 9 nucleotides match TRBD2. The CDR3 loop spans 19 amino acids. V dropped 6 bases and J dropped 8; count of bases not matched to a gene: 24. Germline V gene sequence: CDR1 SEHNR, CDR2 FQNEAQ (reference sequence). The CDR3 region is CASRGPASGKGPAKVTQYF. The CDR3 DNA reads TGTGCCAGCAGAGGTCCAGCTAGCGGGAAGGGACCCGCTAAGGTTACGCAGTATTTT.

This clonotype showed up just a few times. This chain links TRBV12-3 or TRBV12-4 with TRBJ2-3; the D is unclear. The CDR3 totals 13 residues. The V end was cut by 9 bases, the J end by 0 bases, with 10 bases between. The CDR3 sequence is CASRTRSTDTQYF. The CDR3 bases are TGTGCCAGTAGGACCAGGAGCACAGATACGCAGTATTTT.

In its sample, this clonotype was seen once. This rearrangement joins TRBV9 to TRBJ1-6; no definite D call. V lost 1 base, J lost 5 bases, and 7 bases lay in between. Germline CDR1 SGDLS, CDR2 YYNGEE. CDR3 size: 14 residues. CDR3 sequence reads: CASSVTLDNSPLHF. CDR3 sequence (DNA): TGTGCCAGCAGCGTAACTTTGGATAATTCACCCCTCCACTTT.